Sequencing of this T cell receptor beta chain was carried out in a study of blood T cell repertoires in COVID-19. About the study: Material from acute and convalescent COVID-19 was sourced from the United States, Italy and Spain. From T cells, B-cell-depleted T cells, or PBMCs came the material, which was cDNA or gDNA.

V was pared by 5 bases and J by 0 bases, with 17 bases between. The CDR3 extends over 16 amino acids. Germline V lookup: CDR1 SNHLY, CDR2 FYNNEI. Seattle's enrolled individuals joined amid active infection and were then monitored longitudinally. The authors' processing: Amplifying reference gene primers gave estimates of nucleated cell counts. Sequenced by immunoSEQ multiplex PCR; TCRdb stores in-frame clones only, minus some. V, J and clone size were drawn from that table, and D and trimming were deduced from the DNA. The repertoire holds about 200,000 clones, with approximately 91% as singletons. The receptor comes from a man aged 45-65 years with COVID-19, enrolled during active disease. The material sequenced was peripheral blood. V usage is TRBV2 and J usage is TRBJ2-7; tentatively, D is TRBD2 (7 bases). This CDR3 reads CASSSGRGTNSYEQYF. CDR3 DNA: TGTGCCAGCAGTTCTGGGAGGGGGACGAACTCCTACGAGCAGTACTTC. Variable domain in full (rest from reference TRBV2 and TRBJ2-7): EPEVTQTPSHQVTQMGQEVILRCVPISNHLYFYWYRQILGQKVEFLVSFYNNEISEKSEIFDDQFSVERPDGSNFTLKIRSTKLEDSAMYFCASSSGRGTNSYEQYFGPGTRLTVT.